These 8 T cell receptor beta chains share one sample of origin, sequenced in a study of persistence of HIV-infected CD4 T cells. Antigens for these TCRs are unknown. Sequencing used immunoSEQ version 4 in survey mode. Data came from immunoSEQ multiplex PCR; TCRdb stores just in-frame clones and leaves some out. The sample contains about 33,000 clones, 82% of which appear only once. The stimulus was lysate of CMV-infected fibroblasts, around 11 ug/mL. CD40L-negative CD69-negative CD45RO-high memory CD4+ T cells were sorted as populations depleted of antigen-responding cells. The material was CD4+ T cells sorted from PBMCs after roughly 18-hour stimulation, obtained from a patient who received antiretroviral therapy. The receptors derive from an adult woman with HIV who was CMV-seropositive.

The V and J genes are TRBV5-1 and TRBJ2-1; 9 nucleotides line up with TRBD1. CDR1 and CDR2 (germline): SGHRS, YFSETQ. Trimming removed 7 bases from V and 2 bases from J; junction bases left unmatched: 7. The CDR3 spans 15 residues. The CDR3 DNA reads as TGCGCCAGCGTTCCCGGGACAGGGACCTACAATGAGCAGTTCTTC. It codes for CASVPGTGTYNEQFF. Full variable domain (rest looked up from reference TRBV5-1 and TRBJ2-1): KAGVTQTPRYLIKTRGQQVTLSCSPISGHRSVSWYQQTPGQGLQFLFEYFSETQRNKGNFPGRFSGRQFSNSRSEMNVSTLELGDSALYLCASVPGTGTYNEQFFGPGTRLTVL.

In DNA form, the CDR3 reads TGTGCCAGCAGCGTAGCAGCAGGGGGTTTGCGGGAAAAACTGTTTTTT. This translates into CASSVAAGGLREKLFF. The chain carries TRBV9 and TRBJ1-4; TRBD1 agrees at 7 bases. The CDR3 is 16 residues long. Germline values: CDR1 SGDLS, CDR2 YYNGEE. The trim removed 0 bases at V and 8 bases at J, leaving 10 bases unmatched.

The chain carries TRBV9 and TRBJ2-5; 7 bases align to TRBD1. After removal of 3 bases from V and 4 bases from J, the junction contained 12 bases not matched to a gene. Germline lookup yields CDR1 SGDLS and CDR2 YYNGEE. The CDR3 is 16 residues long. The CDR3 here is CASSDSGTVEGETQYF. DNA of the CDR3: TGTGCCAGCAGCGACTCCGGGACAGTAGAGGGAGAGACCCAGTACTTC.

The V call is TRBV5-8, the J call TRBJ2-7; possibly TRBD1 for D (6 bases). V was trimmed by 3 bases and J by 3 bases, leaving 19 bases between them. Germline assignment: CDR1 SGHTS and CDR2 YDEGEE. This CDR3 is built from 16 residues. The CDR3 protein is CASSSTGILYGYEQYF. The CDR3 coding sequence is TGTGCCAGCAGCTCCACAGGGATCCTCTACGGCTACGAGCAGTACTTC.

This clone has only a few counts. The chain is built from TRBV19 and TRBJ2-5, with D perhaps matching TRBD1 or TRBD2 (5 bases each). The V end lost 5 bases, the J end lost 5 bases, and 12 bases lay between the germline ends. This CDR3 is built from 13 residues. CDR1 LNHDA and CDR2 SQIVND come from the germline V gene (reference sequence). CDR3 residues: CASSLFEGETQYF. The CDR3 bases are TGTGCCAGTAGTCTCTTCGAGGGGGAGACCCAGTACTTC.

The chain has TRBV24-1 and TRBJ1-4; no clear D gene. The CDR3 loop spans 14 amino acids. Germline loops: CDR1 KGHDR, CDR2 SFDVKD. Deletions cut 3 bases from V and 1 base from J, with 5 bases between. In DNA, the CDR3 is TGTGCCACCAGTGATAGTAAAACTAATGAAAAACTGTTTTTT. It encodes CATSDSKTNEKLFF.

The rearrangement joins TRBV12-3 or TRBV12-4 to TRBJ2-5; 7 nucleotides line up with TRBD1. The CDR3 contains 13 residues. The J segment lost 4 bases and the V segment lost 5 bases, leaving 4 bases of the junction unmatched. DNA of the CDR3: TGTGCCAGCAGTACGACAGGGAGAGAGACCCAGTACTTC. Protein product: CASSTTGRETQYF.

Only a few counts were recorded for this clone. The chain uses TRBV5-5 and TRBJ2-2; tentatively, D is TRBD1 (5 bases). Per the germline V gene, CDR1 is SGHKS and CDR2 is YYEKEE (reference sequence). The CDR3 totals 15 residues. V lost 3 bases, J lost 4 bases, and 13 bases lay in between. The CDR3 sequence: CASSYPTVTTGELFF. The CDR3 bases are TGTGCCAGCAGCTACCCGACAGTGACCACCGGGGAGCTGTTTTTT.